The 26 T cell receptor beta chains below all came from one sample that was sequenced in a study of Tregs in tolerant kidney transplant recipients (dated 2019 in TCRdb). The receptor library was made with the immunoSEQ multiplex PCR assay. TCRdb carries this immuneACCESS record with in-frame sequences only. Its versions omit some clonotypes, under half of them owing to an unresolved V gene in the studies checked, with the rest unexplained. This sample is represented by under 95,000 clones; approximately 90% of them were singletons. The ten largest clones add up to approximately 0.3% of the sample. This specimen's time point label, interpreted: blood sample drawn before combined kidney and bone marrow transplant. Here the sequenced sample was Tregs from blood, taken before the transplant. The receptors stem from a human donor who received a combined kidney and bone marrow transplant.

V gene TRBV27 combines with J gene TRBJ1-1; a possible D gene is TRBD1 (5 bases). The V gene's germline CDR1 is MNHEY and CDR2 SMNVEV (reference sequence). Trimming removed 7 bases from V and 8 bases from J, with 20 bases in between. The length of the CDR3 is 14 residues. The CDR3 coding sequence is TGTGCCAGCAAGGGTGGGGGAAGATGGTGGGAAGCTTTCTTT. Its protein is CASKGGGRWWEAFF.

In DNA, the CDR3 is TGTGCCAGCAGCCCTGGGGGGACTAGCGGATTTGAGCAGTACTTC. Amino acids: CASSPGGTSGFEQYF. V gene TRBV5-4 combines with J gene TRBJ2-5; 11 bases line up with TRBD2. Per the germline V gene, CDR1 is SGHNT and CDR2 is YYREEE (reference sequence). This CDR3 is built from 15 residues. Trimming removed 4 bases from V and 11 bases from J; junction bases left unmatched: 13.

The rearrangement uses TRBV7-3 and TRBJ2-3, with 8 bases that match TRBD2. The V gene's germline CDR1 is SGHTA and CDR2 FQGTGA. The CDR3 runs to 17 residues. Trimming removed 2 bases from V and 3 bases from J; junction bases left unmatched: 10. DNA of the CDR3: TGTGCCAGCAGCTTATCGGGGGCTAGCGGGCCTACAGATACGCAGTATTTT. It yields the protein CASSLSGASGPTDTQYF.

The gene calls are TRBV30 and TRBJ2-2, with 9 bases fitting TRBD2. There are 15 residues in the CDR3. Germline CDR1 GTSNPN, CDR2 SVGIG (reference sequence). Trimming at V came to 2 bases and at J to 5 bases, leaving 6 bases not matched to a gene. The CDR3 here is CAWSSSGRLTGELFF. DNA for the CDR3: TGTGCCTGGAGTAGTAGCGGGAGACTGACCGGGGAGCTGTTTTTT.

This clone has only one observation. V gene TRBV7-9 combines with J gene TRBJ2-5; weak D call: TRBD1 (5 bases). The V gene lost 3 bases and the J gene lost 4 bases, with 15 bases spanning the gap. Germline lookup yields CDR1 SEHNR and CDR2 FQNEAQ (reference sequence). The CDR3 covers 15 residues. The CDR3 sequence is CASSFGRVNGETQYF. DNA of the CDR3: TGTGCCAGCAGCTTTGGCAGGGTGAACGGAGAGACCCAGTACTTC. Full variable domain (rest looked up from reference TRBV7-9 and TRBJ2-5): DTGVSQNPRHKITKRGQNVTFRCDPISEHNRLYWYRQTLGQGPEFLTYFQNEAQLEKSRLLSDRFSAERPKGSFSTLEIQRTEQGDSAMYLCASSFGRVNGETQYFGPGTRLLVL.

This clone has only one observation. The CDR3 here is CASSLEGLSNTGELFF. As DNA, the CDR3 is TGTGCCAGCAGCTTAGAGGGACTATCAAACACCGGGGAGCTGTTTTTT. This chain uses TRBV7-9 with TRBJ2-2; 7 nucleotides agree with TRBD2. Trimming cost V 1 base and J 2 bases; bases outside gene matches: 4. CDR3 size: 16 residues. In germline, CDR1 is SEHNR, CDR2 FQNEAQ (reference sequence).

V gene TRBV5-5 combines with J gene TRBJ2-5; TRBD2 aligns across 9 bases. The junction had 11 bases not matched to a gene; V was cut back by 3 bases and J by 14 bases. Germline loops: CDR1 SGHKS, CDR2 YYEKEE (reference sequence). The CDR3 runs to 13 residues. CDR3 amino acids: CASSSSTSGPPYF. In DNA, the CDR3 is TGTGCCAGCAGCTCCAGTACTAGCGGGCCCCCCTACTTC.

The table lists this clone with a count of one. The chain employs TRBV10-2 and TRBJ1-6; D unclear. Germline values: CDR1 WSHSY, CDR2 SAAADI. This CDR3 contains 11 residues. Trimming took off 9 bases at V and 10 bases at J, with 10 bases between the two ends. This CDR3 is CASSLGSPLHF. The DNA for the CDR3 is TGCGCCAGTAGCCTGGGCTCACCCCTCCACTTT.

The V gene is TRBV5-1, the J gene TRBJ2-3; 8 nucleotides agree with TRBD1. Per germline, CDR1 SGHRS and CDR2 YFSETQ. The CDR3 sequence is 12 residues long. The J segment lost 7 bases and the V segment lost 4 bases, leaving 2 bases of the junction unmatched. Here the CDR3 reads CASSQGANTQYF. For the CDR3, the DNA is TGCGCCAGCAGCCAGGGGGCAAATACGCAGTATTTT.

Only a few counts were recorded for this clone. The J gene is TRBJ1-1, the V gene TRBV19; D is uncertain. V was cut by 3 bases and J by 2 bases, with 7 bases left in between. From germline, CDR1 is LNHDA and CDR2 SQIVND (reference sequence). The CDR3 is 13 amino acids. The CDR3 loop reads CASSILHNTEAFF. CDR3 in DNA: TGTGCCAGTAGTATTTTACATAACACTGAAGCTTTCTTT.

The V call is TRBV5-1, the J call TRBJ2-1; 13 bases map to TRBD2. This CDR3 contains 16 residues. The V and J ends lost 0 bases and 5 bases, in that order; junction bases with no gene match: 2. The V gene's germline CDR1 is SGHRS and CDR2 YFSETQ. CDR3 DNA sequence: TGCGCCAGCAGCTTGGGGGGACTAGCGGGGAACAATGAGCAGTTCTTC. Residues: CASSLGGLAGNNEQFF.

The V call is TRBV10-3, the J call TRBJ1-4; 10 bases match TRBD1. Trimming at V came to 10 bases and at J to 6 bases, leaving 8 bases not matched to a gene. The CDR3 has 14 residues. Germline-derived CDR1 and CDR2 are ENHRY and SYGVKD. The CDR3 region is CATKTGTGDEKLFF. The CDR3 DNA reads TGTGCCACCAAAACCGGGACAGGGGATGAAAAACTGTTTTTT.

The gene calls are TRBV15 and TRBJ1-3, with D maybe TRBD1 (6 bases). Per germline, CDR1 LNHNV and CDR2 YYDKDF (reference sequence). The CDR3 extends over 14 amino acids. Between the trimmed V and J ends, which lost 5 bases and 4 bases, there was a span of 12 bases. CDR3 nucleotides: TGTGCCACCAGCGTACAGGGTCAAGGAAACACCATATATTTT. This translates into CATSVQGQGNTIYF.

The V and J genes are TRBV29-1 and TRBJ2-1, with 8 nucleotides matching TRBD1. The CDR3 loop spans 13 amino acids. J gave up 6 bases and V 2 bases, and 3 bases lay outside the gene matches. Germline assignment: CDR1 SQVTM and CDR2 ANQGSEA. The CDR3 DNA reads TGCAGCGTTGAACTGGGACAGGTCAATGAGCAGTTCTTC. It encodes CSVELGQVNEQFF.

This clone was counted a single time. The chain carries TRBV18 and TRBJ2-5; D assignment may be TRBD1 or TRBD2 (5 bases each). Near its end, the DNA agrees better with TRBJ2-7, so the J call may be wrong. Germline V gene sequence: CDR1 KGHSH, CDR2 LQKENI. The CDR3 is made up of 13 amino acids. The DNA for the CDR3 is TGTGCCAGCTCTCCCGGGACCCACTACGAGCAGTACTTC. It translates to CASSPGTHYEQYF.

The chain has TRBV28 and TRBJ2-3; TRBD1 matches at 8 bases. CDR1 is MDHEN, CDR2 SYDVKM, per germline. V was pared by 5 bases and J by 1 base, with 5 bases of the junction left unmatched. This CDR3 spans 15 amino acids. The CDR3 coding sequence is TGTGCCAGCAGTCGGACAGGGTTAGGCACAGATACGCAGTATTTT. It yields the protein CASSRTGLGTDTQYF.

This clone was detected only once. This chain connects TRBV5-1 to TRBJ1-2; D gene unclear. Germline-derived CDR1 and CDR2 are SGHRS and YFSETQ. With 0 bases removed from V and 0 bases from J, the gap between germline ends came to 6 bases. The CDR3 has 14 amino acids. This chain's CDR3 is CASSLGVSNYGYTF. The CDR3 coding sequence is TGCGCCAGCAGCTTGGGCGTATCTAACTATGGCTACACCTTC.

The J gene is TRBJ2-3, the V gene TRBV5-1; 8 nucleotides match TRBD2. The V segment lost 1 base and the J segment 4 bases; nucleotides outside the gene matches: 2. The CDR3 spans 14 residues. Germline V gene sequence: CDR1 SGHRS, CDR2 YFSETQ. The CDR3 nucleotides read TGCGCCAGCAGCTTGAGAGCGGGAGCAGATACGCAGTATTTT. Its translation is CASSLRAGADTQYF.

The CDR3 loop is CASSLDQGEQYF. CDR3 sequence (DNA): TGTGCCAGCAGCTTAGACCAGGGCGAGCAGTACTTC. The J gene is TRBJ2-7, the V gene TRBV7-9, with D possibly being TRBD1 (5 bases). CDR3 size: 12 residues. V dropped 1 base and J dropped 6 bases, with 7 bases sitting between them. CDR1 is SEHNR and CDR2 is FQNEAQ in the germline V gene (reference sequence). The whole variable domain, filled in from reference TRBV7-9 and TRBJ2-7, reads DTGVSQNPRHKITKRGQNVTFRCDPISEHNRLYWYRQTLGQGPEFLTYFQNEAQLEKSRLLSDRFSAERPKGSFSTLEIQRTEQGDSAMYLCASSLDQGEQYFGPGTRLTVT.

This clone came up a few times. The chain links TRBV19 to TRBJ2-2; TRBD1 matches 8 bases. This CDR3 has 14 amino acids. The V segment lost 9 bases and the J segment 2 bases; nucleotides outside the gene matches: 5. Looked up from germline, CDR1 is LNHDA and CDR2 is SQIVND (reference sequence). CDR3 nucleotide sequence: TGTGCCAGCCGGGGACAGGTCAACACCGGGGAGCTGTTTTTT. Translating gives CASRGQVNTGELFF.

The chain couples TRBV2 to TRBJ2-2, with 12 positions matching TRBD2. The V and J ends lost 6 bases and 6 bases, in that order; junction bases with no gene match: 5. Per the germline V gene, CDR1 is SNHLY and CDR2 is FYNNEI. The CDR3 runs 15 residues. The CDR3 DNA follows: TGTGCCAGCAGACCCGGGACTAGCGGGCCCGGGGAGCTGTTTTTT. Protein sequence: CASRPGTSGPGELFF.

This chain uses TRBV5-6 with TRBJ1-2, with a possible D match to TRBD1 (5 bases). Looked up from germline, CDR1 is SGHDT and CDR2 is YYEEEE. The CDR3 loop spans 14 amino acids. Trimming stripped 5 bases from V and 4 bases from J, with 15 bases between. The CDR3 DNA is TGTGCCAGCAGTTTAAAGGGGAATGGCTATGGCTACACCTTC. It codes for CASSLKGNGYGYTF. Looking up the rest from reference TRBV5-6 and TRBJ1-2 gives the full variable domain: DAGVTQSPTHLIKTRGQQVTLRCSPKSGHDTVSWYQQALGQGPQFIFQYYEEEERQRGNFPDRFSGHQFPNYSSELNVNALLLGDSALYLCASSLKGNGYGYTFGSGTRLTVV.

The chain recombines TRBV5-1 with TRBJ2-2; TRBD2 matches 13 bases. CDR1 SGHRS and CDR2 YFSETQ come from the germline V gene. The length of the CDR3 is 18 residues. With 0 bases clipped from V and 5 bases from J, the junction kept 7 bases outside the gene matches. The CDR3: CASSLGLAGGRGTGELFF. CDR3 bases: TGCGCCAGCAGCTTGGGACTAGCGGGAGGCCGGGGAACCGGGGAGCTGTTTTTT.

The chain employs TRBV28 and TRBJ1-4; D is ambiguous. The CDR3 totals 11 residues. V was trimmed by 4 bases and J by 3 bases, leaving 0 bases between them. Germline V gene sequence: CDR1 MDHEN, CDR2 SYDVKM. The CDR3 DNA follows: TGTGCCAGCAGTTCTAATGAAAAACTGTTTTTT. It codes for CASSSNEKLFF.

The J gene is TRBJ2-7, the V gene TRBV7-8, with 8 nucleotides matching TRBD2. V lost 7 bases, J lost 3 bases, and 11 bases stayed unmatched. Germline values: CDR1 SGHVS, CDR2 FQNEAQ. The CDR3 has 15 amino acids. In DNA, the CDR3 is TGTGCCAGCACCCCTGATAGCGGGGTCAACTACGAGCAGTACTTC. This codes for CASTPDSGVNYEQYF. Full variable domain (missing parts from reference TRBV7-8 and TRBJ2-7): GAGVSQSPRYKVAKRGQDVALRCDPISGHVSLFWYQQALGQGPEFLTYFQNEAQLDKSGLPSDRFFAERPEGSVSTLKIQRTQQEDSAVYLCASTPDSGVNYEQYFGPGTRLTVT.

This chain uses TRBV9 with TRBJ2-2; D unclear. Germline-derived CDR1 and CDR2 are SGDLS and YYNGEE. The CDR3 sequence is 14 residues long. V lost 1 base, J lost 6 bases, and 10 bases lay in between. The CDR3 DNA reads TGTGCCAGCAGCGTAATGTTGGGATCCGGGGAGCTGTTTTTT. Translated, it gives CASSVMLGSGELFF.